The source of this T cell receptor beta chain is a study of identifying expanded T cells in peripheral blood. Study-wide results and caveats: Over two and four weeks, about 15 and 19 clones changed, versus around 1.2 between replicates.

This CDR3 contains 15 residues. Trimming stripped 4 bases from V and 3 bases from J, with 13 bases between. Germline V gene sequence: CDR1 SGHRS, CDR2 YFSETQ. Assay: immunoSEQ multiplex PCR; the TCRdb copy retains only in-frame clones and omits some. This sample has over 100,000 clones, with about nine tenths found just once. In the case of this clone: What it recognizes is unknown.

The chain is built from TRBV5-1 and TRBJ1-4; tentative D call: TRBD1 (6 bases). Sequencing was carried out using blood. The sequence was obtained from a person aged 18 to 75 in good health. The CDR3 bases are TGCGCCAGCAGCCAAGGGGGTTCTCCTAATGAAAAACTGTTTTTT. It specifies CASSQGGSPNEKLFF.